These 5 T cell receptor beta chains originate from one sample sequenced in a study of molecular identifiers for immune sequencing clone quantification. TCRdb reprocessed the PCR reads with MiXCR, giving one entry per CDR3 protein. Among fewer than 350,000 distinct CDR3 sequences listed, 20% to 25% were seen once. The sequenced sample consisted of naive CD8+ T cells from blood, with Jurkat cell RNA spiked in. Indicated subset: FACS-sorted CD8+CD4-CCR7+CD45RA+ naive T cells. These receptors originate from a human donor in good health. Some libraries in this study had Jurkat cell RNA spiked in.

Turning to this clonotype: A much larger clone lies one base from this, so it may be a read error. The chain employs TRBV7-9 and TRBJ1-1; D is unresolved. The germline V gene encodes CDR1 SEHNR and CDR2 FQNEAQ (reference sequence). This CDR3 is built from 11 residues. The CDR3 nucleotides read TGTGCCAGCAGCCCTGACATCATGGCTCTCTTT. Translating it yields CASSPDIMALF.

This clonotype has ten or more counts. The chain carries TRBV2 and TRBJ1-5, with D maybe TRBD1 (5 bases). In germline, CDR1 is SNHLY, CDR2 FYNNEI. This CDR3 has 18 residues. V dropped 2 bases and J dropped 3 bases, with 20 bases sitting between them. The DNA of the CDR3 is TGTGCCAGCAGTGAAAGGGGACCTATAAGGGGAAACAATCAGCCCCAGCATTTT. Its translation is CASSERGPIRGNNQPQHF.

In its sample, this clonotype was seen many times. V is TRBV6-2 or TRBV6-3 and J is TRBJ2-7; 8 nucleotides align to TRBD1. Germline lookup yields CDR1 MNHEY and CDR2 SVGEGT. The CDR3 runs to 15 residues. V was clipped by 7 bases and J by 3 bases; unmatched bases: 11. CDR3 loop: CASNTPGTGHYEQYF. In DNA form, the CDR3 reads TGTGCCAGCAATACTCCAGGGACAGGCCACTACGAGCAGTACTTC.

This clonotype was counted at least ten times. The chain recombines TRBV5-5 with TRBJ2-7; TRBD1 is a possible D gene (6 bases). Trimming took 2 bases from V and 4 from J, leaving 16 bases between them. CDR1 is SGHKS, CDR2 YYEKEE, per germline (reference sequence). The CDR3 extends over 15 amino acids. The DNA of the CDR3 is TGTGCCAGCAGCTTTACCGGGACAAATCAGTACGAGCAGTACTTC. Protein sequence: CASSFTGTNQYEQYF.

Turning to this clonotype: Being one base from a much bigger clone, this may be a read error. Lacking the conserved final phenylalanine or tryptophan, this CDR3 likely reflects a read error. Because the CDR3's place on the DNA is in doubt, the DNA is left out and the CDR3 is given as listed by TCRdb. The rearrangement uses TRBV2 and TRBJ1-1. In germline, CDR1 is SNHLY, CDR2 FYNNEI. The CDR3 extends over 9 residues, inclusive of both ends. CDR3 in amino acids: CASSDGSFI.